This TCR beta chain is drawn from a study of shared clonotypes between healthy human individuals. None of the donors, who were healthy HIV-negative adults, had recently had acute infections or vaccinations. The table came from immunoSEQ multiplex PCR; TCRdb's copy has only in-frame clones and leaves some out. Altogether a few million clones are present, more than 80% being singletons, with the ten largest covering around 0.14%. The CDR3 totals 16 residues. Germline CDR1 and CDR2: MGHRA and YSYEKL. V gave up 4 bases and J gave up 5 bases; unmatched junction bases: 5. Sample: naive CD4+ T cells sorted from blood. Subset reported: CD45RA+ positively selected. J is TRBJ2-1 and V is TRBV4-1; 13 nucleotides align to TRBD2. The clonotype originates from a man between 18 and 35 years old in good health. The CDR3: CASSRGLAGENNEQFF. For the CDR3, the DNA is TGCGCCAGCAGCCGAGGACTAGCGGGGGAGAACAATGAGCAGTTCTTC.